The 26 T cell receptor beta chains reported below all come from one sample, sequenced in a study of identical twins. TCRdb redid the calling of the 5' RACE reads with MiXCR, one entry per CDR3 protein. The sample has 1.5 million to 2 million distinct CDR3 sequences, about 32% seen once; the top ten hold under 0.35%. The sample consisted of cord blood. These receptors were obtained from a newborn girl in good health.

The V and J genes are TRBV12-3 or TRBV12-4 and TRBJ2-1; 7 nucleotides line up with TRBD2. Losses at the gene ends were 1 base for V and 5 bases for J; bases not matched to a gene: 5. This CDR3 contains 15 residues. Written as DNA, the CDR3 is TGTGCCAGCAGTTTAGGCGGGAGATCCCACAATGAGCAGTTCTTC. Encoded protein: CASSLGGRSHNEQFF.

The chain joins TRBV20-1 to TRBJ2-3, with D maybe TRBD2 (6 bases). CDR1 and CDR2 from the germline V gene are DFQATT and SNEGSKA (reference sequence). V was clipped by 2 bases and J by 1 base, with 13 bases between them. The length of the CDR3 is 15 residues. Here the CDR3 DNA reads TGCAGTGCTAGAACTCGGGAGTCGGGCACAGATACGCAGTATTTT. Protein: CSARTRESGTDTQYF.

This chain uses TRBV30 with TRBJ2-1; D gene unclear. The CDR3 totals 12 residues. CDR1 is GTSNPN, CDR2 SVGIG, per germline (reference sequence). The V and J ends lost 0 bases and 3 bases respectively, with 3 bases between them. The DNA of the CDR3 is TGTGCCTGGAGTGTACTCTACAATGAGCAGTTCTTC. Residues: CAWSVLYNEQFF.

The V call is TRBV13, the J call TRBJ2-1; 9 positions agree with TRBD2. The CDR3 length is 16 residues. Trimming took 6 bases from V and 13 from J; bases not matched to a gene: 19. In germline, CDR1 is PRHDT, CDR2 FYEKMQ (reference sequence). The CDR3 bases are TGTGCCAGCAGTAGGAGGCGACTAGCGGCTGAAGAGACCCAGTTCTTC. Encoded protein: CASSRRRLAAEETQFF.

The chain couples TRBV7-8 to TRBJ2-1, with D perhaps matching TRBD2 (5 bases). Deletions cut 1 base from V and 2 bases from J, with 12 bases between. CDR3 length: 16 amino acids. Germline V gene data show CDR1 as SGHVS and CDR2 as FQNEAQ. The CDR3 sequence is CASSLGGRAAYNEQFF. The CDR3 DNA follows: TGTGCCAGCAGCTTAGGGGGTCGAGCGGCCTACAATGAGCAGTTCTTC.

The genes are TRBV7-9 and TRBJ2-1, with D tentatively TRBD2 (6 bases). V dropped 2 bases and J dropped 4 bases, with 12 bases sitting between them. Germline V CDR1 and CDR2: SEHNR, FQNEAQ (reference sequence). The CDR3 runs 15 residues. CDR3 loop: CASSLIAGYYNEQFF. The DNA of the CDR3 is TGTGCCAGCAGCTTAATCGCGGGGTATTACAATGAGCAGTTCTTC.

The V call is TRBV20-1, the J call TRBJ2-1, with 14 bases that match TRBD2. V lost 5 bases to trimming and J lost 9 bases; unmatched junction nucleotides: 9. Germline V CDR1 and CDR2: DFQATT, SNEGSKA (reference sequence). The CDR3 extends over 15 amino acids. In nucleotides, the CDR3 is TGCAGTGCTTCCAAAAGACTAGCGGGAGGGGGTGAGCAGTTCTTC. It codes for CSASKRLAGGGEQFF.

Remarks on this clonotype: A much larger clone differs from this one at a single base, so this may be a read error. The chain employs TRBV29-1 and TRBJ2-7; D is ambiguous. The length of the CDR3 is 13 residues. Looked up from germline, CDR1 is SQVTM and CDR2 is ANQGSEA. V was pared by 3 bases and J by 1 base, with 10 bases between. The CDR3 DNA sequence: TGCAGCGTTGATCCCGTCGATTCCTACGAGCAGTACTTC. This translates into CSVDPVDSYEQYF.

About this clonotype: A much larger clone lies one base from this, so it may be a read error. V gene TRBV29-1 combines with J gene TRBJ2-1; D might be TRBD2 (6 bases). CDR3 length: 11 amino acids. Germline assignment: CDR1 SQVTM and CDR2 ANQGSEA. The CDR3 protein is CAGRSYNEQFF. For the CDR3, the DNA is TGCGCGGGGAGATCCTACAATGAGCAGTTCTTC.

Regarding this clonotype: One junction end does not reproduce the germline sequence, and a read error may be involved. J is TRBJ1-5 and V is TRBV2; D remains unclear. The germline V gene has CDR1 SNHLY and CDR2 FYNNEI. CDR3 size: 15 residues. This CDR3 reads CASRSEGYSNRPQHF. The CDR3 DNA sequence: TGTGCCAGCAGATCGGAGGGATATAGCAATCGGCCCCAGCATTTT.

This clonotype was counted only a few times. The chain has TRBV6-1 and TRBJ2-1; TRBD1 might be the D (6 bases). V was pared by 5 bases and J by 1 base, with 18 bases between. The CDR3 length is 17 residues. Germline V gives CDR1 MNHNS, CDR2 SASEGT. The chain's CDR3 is CASSTNSRGLSYNEQFF. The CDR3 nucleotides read TGTGCCAGCAGTACGAACTCCAGGGGCTTGTCCTACAATGAGCAGTTCTTC.

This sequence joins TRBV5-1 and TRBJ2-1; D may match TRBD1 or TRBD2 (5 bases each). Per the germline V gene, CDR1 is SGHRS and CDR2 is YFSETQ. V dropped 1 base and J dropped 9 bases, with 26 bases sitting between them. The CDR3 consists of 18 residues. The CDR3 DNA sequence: TGCGCCAGCAGCTTGAGGCCGCCGGCGTGGGACCGATATGTTGAGCAGTTCTTC. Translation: CASSLRPPAWDRYVEQFF.

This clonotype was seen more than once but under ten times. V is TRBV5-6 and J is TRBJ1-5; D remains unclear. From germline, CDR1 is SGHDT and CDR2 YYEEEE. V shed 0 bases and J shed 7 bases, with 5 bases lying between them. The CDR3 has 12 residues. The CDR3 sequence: CASSLGTQPQHF. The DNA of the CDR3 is TGTGCCAGCAGCTTGGGAACCCAGCCCCAGCATTTT.

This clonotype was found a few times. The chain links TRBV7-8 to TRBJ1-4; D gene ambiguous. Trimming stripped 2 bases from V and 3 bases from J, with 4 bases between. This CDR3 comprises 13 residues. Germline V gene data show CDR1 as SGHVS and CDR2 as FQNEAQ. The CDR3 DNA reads TGTGCCAGCAGCTTAACTTCTAATGAAAAACTGTTTTTT. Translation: CASSLTSNEKLFF.

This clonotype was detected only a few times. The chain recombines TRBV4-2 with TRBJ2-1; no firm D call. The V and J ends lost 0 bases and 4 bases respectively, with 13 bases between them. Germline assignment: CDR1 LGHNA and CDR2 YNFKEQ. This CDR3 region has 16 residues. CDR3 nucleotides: TGTGCCAGCAGCCAAGATCCCTATACCCATTACAATGAGCAGTTCTTC. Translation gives CASSQDPYTHYNEQFF.

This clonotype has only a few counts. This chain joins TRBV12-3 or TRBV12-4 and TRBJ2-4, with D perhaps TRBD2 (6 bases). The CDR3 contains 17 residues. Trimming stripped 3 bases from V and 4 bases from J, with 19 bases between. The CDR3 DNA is TGTGCCAGCAGTTTTAGAGTGCGGGGAGAGGTAAAAAACATTCAGTACTTC. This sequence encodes CASSFRVRGEVKNIQYF.

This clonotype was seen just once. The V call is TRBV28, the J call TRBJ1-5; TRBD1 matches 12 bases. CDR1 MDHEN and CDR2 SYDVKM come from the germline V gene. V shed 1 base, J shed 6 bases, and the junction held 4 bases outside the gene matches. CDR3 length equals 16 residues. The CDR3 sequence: CASSLSGQGARQPQHF. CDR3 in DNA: TGTGCCAGCAGTTTATCGGGACAGGGGGCTCGTCAGCCCCAGCATTTT.

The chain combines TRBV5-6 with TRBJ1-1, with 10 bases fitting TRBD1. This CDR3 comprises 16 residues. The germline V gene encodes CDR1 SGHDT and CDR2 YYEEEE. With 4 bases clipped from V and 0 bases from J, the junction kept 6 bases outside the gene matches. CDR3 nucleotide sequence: TGTGCCAGCAGCCGACAGGGGGCCCTCATGAACACTGAAGCTTTCTTT. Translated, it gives CASSRQGALMNTEAFF.

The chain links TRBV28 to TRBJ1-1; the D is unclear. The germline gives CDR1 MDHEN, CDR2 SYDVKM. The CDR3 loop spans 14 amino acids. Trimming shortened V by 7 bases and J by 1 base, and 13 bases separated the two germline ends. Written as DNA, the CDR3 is TGTGCCAGCACTCGCTGGCGGTCGAACACTGAAGCTTTCTTT. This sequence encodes CASTRWRSNTEAFF.

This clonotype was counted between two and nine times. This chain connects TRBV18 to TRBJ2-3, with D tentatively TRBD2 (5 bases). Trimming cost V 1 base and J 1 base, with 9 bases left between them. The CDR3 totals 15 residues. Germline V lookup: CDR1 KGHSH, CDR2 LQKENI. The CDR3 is CASSPLLARTDTQYF. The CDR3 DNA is TGTGCCAGCTCACCACTGTTAGCGCGCACAGATACGCAGTATTTT. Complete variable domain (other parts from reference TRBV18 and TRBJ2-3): NAGVMQNPRHLVRRRGQEARLRCSPMKGHSHVYWYRQLPEEGLKFMVYLQKENIIDESGMPKERFSAEFPKEGPSILRIQQVVRGDSAAYFCASSPLLARTDTQYFGPGTRLTVL.

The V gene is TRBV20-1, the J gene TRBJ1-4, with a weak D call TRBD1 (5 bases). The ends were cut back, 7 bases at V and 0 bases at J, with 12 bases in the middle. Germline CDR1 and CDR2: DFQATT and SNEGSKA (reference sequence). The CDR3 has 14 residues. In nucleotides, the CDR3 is TGCAGTGTCTTACTCAGGGCAACTAATGAAAAACTGTTTTTT. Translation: CSVLLRATNEKLFF.

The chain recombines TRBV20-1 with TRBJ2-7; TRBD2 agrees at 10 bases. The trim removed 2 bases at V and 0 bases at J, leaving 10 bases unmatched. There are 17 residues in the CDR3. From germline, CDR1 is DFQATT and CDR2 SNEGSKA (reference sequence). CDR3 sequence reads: CSARNLPSGRASYEQYF. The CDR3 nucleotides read TGCAGTGCTAGAAATCTACCAAGCGGGAGGGCCTCCTACGAGCAGTACTTC.

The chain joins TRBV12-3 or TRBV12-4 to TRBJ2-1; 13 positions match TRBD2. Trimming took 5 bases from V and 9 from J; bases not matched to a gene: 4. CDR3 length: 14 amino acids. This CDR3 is CASSPGLAGAEQFF. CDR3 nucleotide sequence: TGTGCCAGCAGTCCTGGACTAGCGGGAGCTGAGCAGTTCTTC.

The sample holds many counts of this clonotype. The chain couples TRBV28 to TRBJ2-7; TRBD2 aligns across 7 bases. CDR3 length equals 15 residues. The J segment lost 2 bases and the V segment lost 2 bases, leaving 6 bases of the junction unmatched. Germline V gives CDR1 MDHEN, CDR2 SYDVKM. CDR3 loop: CASSLGGSSAYEQYF. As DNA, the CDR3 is TGTGCCAGCAGTTTAGGCGGGAGCAGCGCCTACGAGCAGTACTTC. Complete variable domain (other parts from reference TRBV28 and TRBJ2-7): DVKVTQSSRYLVKRTGEKVFLECVQDMDHENMFWYRQDPGLGLRLIYFSYDVKMKEKGDIPEGYSVSREKKERFSLILESASTNQTSMYLCASSLGGSSAYEQYFGPGTRLTVT.

CDR3 bases: TGTGCCATCAGTGAGGGGGAGGTGAACAATGAGCAGTTCTTC. It is translated as CAISEGEVNNEQFF. The chain joins TRBV10-3 to TRBJ2-1, with D possibly being TRBD2 (6 bases). V was shortened by 2 bases and J by 5 bases, with 10 bases between the two germline ends. This CDR3 comprises 14 residues. Germline V gene sequence: CDR1 ENHRY, CDR2 SYGVKD.

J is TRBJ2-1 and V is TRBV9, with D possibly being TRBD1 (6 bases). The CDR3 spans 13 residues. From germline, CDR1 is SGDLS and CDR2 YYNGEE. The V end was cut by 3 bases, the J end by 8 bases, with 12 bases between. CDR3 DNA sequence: TGTGCCAGCAGCGCCAGGGGAGCCGATGAGCAGTTCTTC. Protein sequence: CASSARGADEQFF.